The clone carrying this T cell receptor beta chain appeared a few times. The CDR3 totals 15 residues. Germline CDR1 reads MNHEY; CDR2 reads SVGEGT. V lost 7 bases and J lost 6; bases outside the gene matches: 14. The sample originates from a study of T-cell reconstitution after alpha-beta-depleted transplantation in children. Unique molecular identifiers were incorporated into the prepared TCRbeta library. From the PCR reads, TCRdb called clonotypes with MiXCR, one entry per CDR3 protein. The sample consists of approximately 400,000 distinct CDR3 sequences, roughly 11% of them appearing once. The V and J genes are TRBV6-2 or TRBV6-3 and TRBJ2-7; 8 bases fit TRBD2. This TCR was sampled from a human donor who donated a stem cell graft to a child with acute myeloid leukemia. This material consisted of PBMCs from the stem cell graft donor, taken from the stem cell graft. The CDR3 reads CASTGGGAVLFEQYF. As DNA, the CDR3 is TGTGCCAGCACGGGAGGGGGAGCGGTCCTCTTCGAGCAGTACTTC.